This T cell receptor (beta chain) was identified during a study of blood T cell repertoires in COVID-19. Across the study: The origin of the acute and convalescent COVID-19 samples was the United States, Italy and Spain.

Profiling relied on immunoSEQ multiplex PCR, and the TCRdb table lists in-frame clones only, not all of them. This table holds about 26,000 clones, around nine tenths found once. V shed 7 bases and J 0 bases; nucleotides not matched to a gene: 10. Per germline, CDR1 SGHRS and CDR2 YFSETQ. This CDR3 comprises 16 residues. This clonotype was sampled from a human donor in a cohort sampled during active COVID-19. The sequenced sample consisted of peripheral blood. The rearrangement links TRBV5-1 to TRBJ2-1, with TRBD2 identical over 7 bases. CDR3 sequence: CASALVSGNSYNEQFF. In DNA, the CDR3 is TGCGCCAGCGCCTTAGTGAGCGGGAACTCCTACAATGAGCAGTTCTTC.